This T cell receptor beta chain was sequenced during a study of T cells in Graves' hyperthyroidism and ophthalmopathy. This CDR3 contains 14 residues. The V gene lost 4 bases and the J gene lost 8 bases, with 15 bases spanning the gap. Per the germline V gene, CDR1 is MNHNS and CDR2 is SASEGT. Findings and caveats of the study: Ophthalmopathy onset followed model prediction by a median around 6.6 months.

Criteria for exclusion of patients were uncontrolled infection, other autoimmune disease, pregnancy or lactation. Diagnoses were established using clinical symptoms, serum thyroxine and TRAb, thyroid ultrasound and orbital computed tomography. The source material, RNA transcripts, was used to amplify TCR beta CDR3 regions. A first-round RT-PCR of the TCR CDR3 used the HTBI primer set. TCRdb fed the multiplex PCR reads into MiXCR, producing one record per CDR3 protein. Among about 400,000 distinct CDR3 sequences listed, around 15% were seen once. This clonotype was seen at least ten times. The antigen is unknown.

This clonotype was obtained from a man between 18 and 35 years old with Graves' ophthalmopathy. The chain employs TRBV6-1 and TRBJ2-1; D is perhaps TRBD2 (5 bases). The sequenced sample consisted of blood. The CDR3 DNA sequence: TGTGCCAGCAGTGTACCTGCTTTGAGGGATGAGCAGTTCTTC. Residues: CASSVPALRDEQFF.